The 30 T cell receptor beta chains below come from one sample, sequenced in a study of OX40 agonist ivuxolimab in advanced cancers. TCRdb's table, derived via immunoSEQ multiplex PCR, lists solely in-frame clones and lacks some. The sample holds about 98,000 clones, approximately 93% seen once. Sequenced here: CD4+ or CD8+ T cells sorted from blood, sampled in a trial of the OX40 agonist ivuxolimab. The receptor set was obtained from an adult with an advanced solid tumor such as melanoma, head and neck, liver or kidney cancer.

The chain couples TRBV18 to TRBJ2-5; TRBD2 matches at 7 bases. The germline CDR1 and CDR2 sequences are KGHSH and LQKENI. V lost 3 bases, J lost 5 bases, and 6 bases stayed unmatched. CDR3 length equals 14 residues. Written as DNA, the CDR3 is TGTGCCAGCTCACCTGACTCCGGGGGGGAGACCCAGTACTTC. Its translation: CASSPDSGGETQYF. Drawing the rest from reference TRBV18 and TRBJ2-5, the complete variable domain is NAGVMQNPRHLVRRRGQEARLRCSPMKGHSHVYWYRQLPEEGLKFMVYLQKENIIDESGMPKERFSAEFPKEGPSILRIQQVVRGDSAAYFCASSPDSGGETQYFGPGTRLLVL.

The sample holds one count of this clone. This rearrangement joins TRBV27 to TRBJ1-6; no clear D gene. The V end was cut by 5 bases, the J end by 13 bases, with 15 bases between. Germline values: CDR1 MNHEY, CDR2 SMNVEV (reference sequence). The CDR3 covers 13 residues. CDR3 residues: CASSPSGPRPLHF. The DNA for the CDR3 is TGTGCCAGCAGTCCATCGGGCCCACGGCCCCTCCACTTT.

The chain couples TRBV7-3 to TRBJ2-1; no firm D call. The V gene lost 1 base and the J gene lost 2 bases, with 9 bases spanning the gap. The germline V gene has CDR1 SGHTA and CDR2 FQGTGA. The CDR3 loop spans 15 amino acids. CDR3 coding DNA: TGTGCCAGCAGCTTAAGGCAAATAACCTACAATGAGCAGTTCTTC. This gives the protein CASSLRQITYNEQFF. The variable domain in full, completed from reference TRBV7-3 and TRBJ2-1, reads GAGVSQTPSNKVTEKGKYVELRCDPISGHTALYWYRQSLGQGPEFLIYFQGTGAADDSGLPNDRFFAVRPEGSVSTLKIQRTERGDSAVYLCASSLRQITYNEQFFGPGTRLTVL.

Here the CDR3 DNA reads TGTGCCAGCAAAACAGGGTTCTACGAGCAGTACGTC. The encoded protein is CASKTGFYEQYV. V gene TRBV11-1 combines with J gene TRBJ2-7; D perhaps matches TRBD1 (6 bases). Trimming stripped 7 bases from V and 3 bases from J, with 10 bases between. The CDR3 spans 12 residues. The germline V gene has CDR1 SGHAT and CDR2 FQDESV (reference sequence).

V and J are TRBV6-5 and TRBJ1-1, with no clear D. The CDR3 loop spans 11 amino acids. V lost 6 bases, J lost 4 bases, and 6 bases lay in between. Germline V gene lookup returns CDR1 MNHEY and CDR2 SVGAGI. CDR3 residues: CASSSSTEAFF. The DNA for the CDR3 is TGTGCCAGCAGCAGTAGCACTGAAGCTTTCTTT.

The chain carries TRBV7-9 and TRBJ2-7, with TRBD2 matching over 8 bases. The CDR3 is made up of 14 amino acids. J lost 0 bases, V lost 4 bases, and 2 bases had no gene match. Germline values: CDR1 SEHNR, CDR2 FQNEAQ (reference sequence). CDR3 region: CASSSRGGSYEQYF. The CDR3 DNA is TGTGCCAGCAGCTCACGGGGGGGCTCCTACGAGCAGTACTTC.

The chain couples TRBV28 to TRBJ1-6; 8 bases agree with TRBD1. Trimming took 2 bases from V and 2 from J; bases not matched to a gene: 5. This CDR3 spans 17 amino acids. Germline loops: CDR1 MDHEN, CDR2 SYDVKM. The CDR3 nucleotides are TGTGCCAGCAGTTTAAGACCGGACAGGGCCTATAATTCACCCCTCCACTTT. Amino acid sequence: CASSLRPDRAYNSPLHF.

The rearrangement links TRBV4-1 to TRBJ1-2; no clear D gene. The CDR3 has 14 residues. Trimming took off 0 bases at V and 8 bases at J, with 13 bases between the two ends. Germline V lookup: CDR1 MGHRA, CDR2 YSYEKL. This CDR3 reads CASSQELRDGGYTF. CDR3 nucleotides: TGCGCCAGCAGCCAAGAATTGAGGGATGGGGGCTACACCTTC.

The rearrangement joins TRBV6-5 to TRBJ1-6; 7 nucleotides align to TRBD1. The CDR3 extends over 14 amino acids. With V trimmed by 6 bases and J by 6 bases, 5 bases remained unmatched. Germline loops: CDR1 MNHEY, CDR2 SVGAGI. CDR3 coding DNA: TGTGCCAGCAGGGAGGGGGACAGTAATTCACCCCTCCACTTT. This codes for CASREGDSNSPLHF.

This sequence joins TRBV7-3 and TRBJ2-5, with 10 bases fitting TRBD1. This CDR3 comprises 15 residues. The germline CDR1 and CDR2 sequences are SGHTA and FQGTGA. The trim removed 2 bases at V and 2 bases at J, leaving 2 bases unmatched. CDR3: CASSLADRGQETQYF. The CDR3 DNA follows: TGTGCCAGCAGCTTAGCGGACAGGGGGCAAGAGACCCAGTACTTC.

The chain joins TRBV15 to TRBJ1-5; D perhaps matches TRBD1 (5 bases). The CDR3 contains 15 residues. Per the germline V gene, CDR1 is LNHNV and CDR2 is YYDKDF (reference sequence). V was clipped by 0 bases and J by 7 bases, with 13 bases between them. The CDR3 spells CATSREGGTYQPQHF. In DNA, the CDR3 is TGTGCCACCAGCAGAGAGGGGGGGACTTACCAGCCCCAGCATTTT. Combining the CDR3 with reference TRBV15 and TRBJ1-5 gives the whole variable domain DAMVIQNPRYQVTQFGKPVTLSCSQTLNHNVMYWYQQKSSQAPKLLFHYYDKDFNNEADTPDNFQSRRPNTSFCFLDIRSPGLGDTAMYLCATSREGGTYQPQHFGDGTRLSIL.

The chain uses TRBV9 and TRBJ2-4; D gene ambiguous. CDR3 length: 13 amino acids. V was clipped by 0 bases and J by 1 base, with 2 bases between them. Germline lookup yields CDR1 SGDLS and CDR2 YYNGEE. In nucleotides, the CDR3 is TGTGCCAGCAGCGTAGACGCCAAAAACATTCAGTACTTC. This sequence encodes CASSVDAKNIQYF. Filled out from reference TRBV9 and TRBJ2-4, the complete variable domain reads DSGVTQTPKHLITATGQRVTLRCSPRSGDLSVYWYQQSLDQGLQFLIQYYNGEERAKGNILERFSAQQFPDLHSELNLSSLELGDSALYFCASSVDAKNIQYFGAGTRLSVL.

This clone showed up just once. The chain is built from TRBV19 and TRBJ2-1; a weak D match, TRBD2 (6 bases). Trimming removed 5 bases from V and 1 base from J, with 9 bases in between. Germline assignment: CDR1 LNHDA and CDR2 SQIVND (reference sequence). This CDR3 has 14 amino acids. The CDR3 bases are TGTGCCAGTAGTGTTAGCGGTTCCTACAATGAGCAGTTCTTC. Residues: CASSVSGSYNEQFF.

This chain connects TRBV5-1 to TRBJ2-1; 12 nucleotides line up with TRBD2. The CDR3 covers 16 residues. Per the germline V gene, CDR1 is SGHRS and CDR2 is YFSETQ. The trim removed 5 bases at V and 8 bases at J, leaving 11 bases unmatched. CDR3 sequence reads: CASRGLLAGGSDEQFF. CDR3 in DNA: TGCGCCAGCAGAGGACTTCTAGCGGGAGGGAGCGATGAGCAGTTCTTC.

The J gene is TRBJ2-7, the V gene TRBV4-2; the match to TRBD1 covers 8 bases. The CDR3 has 14 residues. From germline, CDR1 is LGHNA and CDR2 YNFKEQ. Trimming cost V 1 base and J 7 bases; bases outside gene matches: 6. The CDR3 coding sequence is TGTGCCAGCAGCCAAGCCAGGGGGCGGGTGGAGCAGTACTTC. Translated: CASSQARGRVEQYF.

The V call is TRBV9, the J call TRBJ2-7; D uncertain. The germline V and J ends were trimmed by 0 bases and 0 bases, with 4 bases remaining between them. The CDR3 is 13 amino acids. Germline V gene lookup returns CDR1 SGDLS and CDR2 YYNGEE. Here the CDR3 reads CASSVGSSYEQYV. CDR3 sequence (DNA): TGTGCCAGCAGCGTAGGCAGCTCCTACGAGCAGTACGTC.

The chain uses TRBV6-5 and TRBJ1-3, with D unclear. Germline loops: CDR1 MNHEY, CDR2 SVGAGI. V was cut by 8 bases and J by 2 bases, with 16 bases left in between. The CDR3 sequence is 15 residues long. Here the CDR3 DNA reads TGTGCCAGCTCCCCCCGGGTATTTACTGGAAACACCATATATTTT. Residues: CASSPRVFTGNTIYF.

The chain couples TRBV30 to TRBJ1-2; D gene ambiguous. The CDR3 runs 12 residues. V was pared by 8 bases and J by 1 base, with 11 bases between. Germline CDR1 and CDR2: GTSNPN and SVGIG (reference sequence). CDR3 residues: CALSSVNYGYTF. The CDR3 DNA follows: TGTGCCCTTAGTTCGGTTAACTATGGCTACACCTTC. The variable domain in full, completed from reference TRBV30 and TRBJ1-2, reads SQTIHQWPATLVQPVGSPLSLECTVEGTSNPNLYWYRQAAGRGLQLLFYSVGIGQISSEVPQNLSASRPQDRQFILSSKKLLLSDSGFYLCALSSVNYGYTFGSGTRLTVV.

This chain links TRBV4-2 with TRBJ2-1, with D possibly being TRBD2 (5 bases). Germline CDR1 is LGHNA and CDR2 is YNFKEQ. V was pared by 3 bases and J by 5 bases, with 20 bases between. The CDR3 runs to 17 residues. CDR3 region: CASSHLSVAIDDNEQFF. The CDR3 coding sequence is TGTGCCAGCAGCCACCTTTCCGTAGCGATTGATGACAATGAGCAGTTCTTC.

J is TRBJ2-1 and V is TRBV6-6; 11 bases match TRBD2. With V trimmed by 6 bases and J by 8 bases, 9 bases remained unmatched. Germline values: CDR1 MNHNY, CDR2 SVGAGI (reference sequence). This CDR3 is built from 15 residues. CDR3 nucleotide sequence: TGTGCCAGCAGCCGAACTAGCGGGAGAATAGATGAGCAGTTCTTC. Its protein is CASSRTSGRIDEQFF.

This chain connects TRBV20-1 to TRBJ1-2; D unclear. V lost 6 bases, J lost 3 bases, and 8 bases lay in between. CDR1 DFQATT and CDR2 SNEGSKA come from the germline V gene (reference sequence). The CDR3 covers 11 residues. CDR3 protein: CSAGPYYGYTF. CDR3 nucleotides: TGCAGTGCCGGCCCGTACTATGGCTACACCTTC.

V gene TRBV6-6 combines with J gene TRBJ2-1; 15 bases are a match to TRBD2. Germline values: CDR1 MNHNY, CDR2 SVGAGI (reference sequence). The trim removed 7 bases at V and 2 bases at J, leaving 3 bases unmatched. The CDR3 spans 16 residues. The CDR3 bases are TGTGCCAGCATGGGACTAGCGGGGGGCACCTACAATGAGCAGTTCTTC. Residues: CASMGLAGGTYNEQFF.

This clone was counted once. The chain combines TRBV7-6 with TRBJ2-4; TRBD1 matches 9 bases. V shed 0 bases and J 7 bases; nucleotides not matched to a gene: 7. CDR1 SGHVS and CDR2 FNYEAQ come from the germline V gene. This CDR3 has 16 residues. In nucleotides, the CDR3 is TGTGCCAGCAGCTTAGCGGCGGGACAGGGAGTCAACATTCAGTACTTC. This codes for CASSLAAGQGVNIQYF.

The chain employs TRBV6-1 and TRBJ1-2; D uncertain. V lost 4 bases to trimming and J lost 8 bases, with 11 bases between them. Germline CDR1 is MNHNS and CDR2 is SASEGT. The CDR3 contains 12 residues. CDR3: CASSVGGPGYTF. The CDR3 DNA follows: TGTGCCAGCAGTGTAGGAGGGCCCGGCTACACCTTC.

This chain uses TRBV5-4 with TRBJ2-1; D might be TRBD2 (5 bases). Germline V gives CDR1 SGHNT, CDR2 YYREEE (reference sequence). This CDR3 contains 15 residues. Trimming pared 5 bases from V and 0 bases from J, leaving 12 bases between. The DNA for the CDR3 is TGTGCCAGCAGTAGCGAGATTTACTCCTACAATGAGCAGTTCTTC. This sequence encodes CASSSEIYSYNEQFF.

The chain combines TRBV6-1 with TRBJ2-2; no clear D. The CDR3 spans 15 residues. From germline, CDR1 is MNHNS and CDR2 SASEGT. V dropped 9 bases and J dropped 6 bases, with 20 bases sitting between them. In DNA, the CDR3 is TGTGCCAGTCTCCCGGTGCCGGGTGCCCCCGGGGAGCTGTTTTTT. This encodes CASLPVPGAPGELFF.

The chain couples TRBV4-3 to TRBJ2-1; D is undetermined. CDR3 length equals 16 residues. Trimming removed 1 base from V and 0 bases from J, with 10 bases in between. The V gene's germline CDR1 is LGHNA and CDR2 YSLEER. The CDR3 region is CASSQARLSSYNEQFF. The CDR3 nucleotides read TGCGCCAGCAGCCAAGCCCGACTCAGCTCCTACAATGAGCAGTTCTTC.

The gene calls are TRBV6-5 and TRBJ1-5; D gene unclear. This CDR3 comprises 15 residues. Trimming removed 5 bases from V and 1 base from J, with 12 bases in between. CDR1 MNHEY and CDR2 SVGAGI come from the germline V gene. CDR3 sequence reads: CASSLRIDSNQPQHF. CDR3 nucleotides: TGTGCCAGCAGTCTCAGGATCGACAGCAATCAGCCCCAGCATTTT.

V is TRBV30 and J is TRBJ2-2; D tentatively reads TRBD1 or TRBD2 (5 bases each). Trimming shortened V by 4 bases and J by 7 bases, and 10 bases separated the two germline ends. The CDR3 loop spans 12 amino acids. Germline V gene lookup returns CDR1 GTSNPN and CDR2 SVGIG (reference sequence). DNA of the CDR3: TGTGCCTGGAACCGGGACGGCGGGGAGCTGTTTTTT. Residues: CAWNRDGGELFF.

The chain uses TRBV30 and TRBJ1-6; 8 positions match TRBD1. The CDR3 contains 16 residues. The J segment lost 7 bases and the V segment lost 3 bases, leaving 11 bases of the junction unmatched. Germline CDR1 reads GTSNPN; CDR2 reads SVGIG (reference sequence). This CDR3 is CAWREPLRTGNSPLHF. In DNA form, the CDR3 reads TGTGCCTGGAGGGAGCCGCTCCGGACAGGGAATTCACCCCTCCACTTT.